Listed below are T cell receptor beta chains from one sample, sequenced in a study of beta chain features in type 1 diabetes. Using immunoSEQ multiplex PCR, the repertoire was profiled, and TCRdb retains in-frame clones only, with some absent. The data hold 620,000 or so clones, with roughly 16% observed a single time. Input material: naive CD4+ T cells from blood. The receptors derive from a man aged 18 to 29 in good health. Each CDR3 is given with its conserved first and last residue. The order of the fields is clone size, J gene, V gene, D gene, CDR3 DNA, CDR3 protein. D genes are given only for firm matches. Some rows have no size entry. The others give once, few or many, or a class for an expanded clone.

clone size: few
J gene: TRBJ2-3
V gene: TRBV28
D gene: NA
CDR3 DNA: TGTGCCAGCAGTTTAGGGGGTATGGGCACAGATACGCAGTATTTT
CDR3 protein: CASSLGGMGTDTQYF

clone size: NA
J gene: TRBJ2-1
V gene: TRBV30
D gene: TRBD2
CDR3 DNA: TGTGCCTGGAGTGTCCAAATAGCGGGGGAGCAGTTCTTC
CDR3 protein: CAWSVQIAGEQFF

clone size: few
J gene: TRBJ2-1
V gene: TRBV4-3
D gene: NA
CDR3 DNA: TGCGCCAGCAGCCAAGGGGGGGCCCTCGGGAAGGACAATGAGCAGTTCTTC
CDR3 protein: CASSQGGALGKDNEQFF

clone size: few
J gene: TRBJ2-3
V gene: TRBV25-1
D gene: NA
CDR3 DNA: TGTGCCAGCAGTTATAATCGGAATCCGCCAGGAGATACGCAGTATTTT
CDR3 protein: CASSYNRNPPGDTQYF

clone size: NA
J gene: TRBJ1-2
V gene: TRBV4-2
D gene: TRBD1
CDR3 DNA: TGTGCCAGCAGCCAACCGACAGGGACCAACTATGGCTACACCTTC
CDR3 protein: CASSQPTGTNYGYTF

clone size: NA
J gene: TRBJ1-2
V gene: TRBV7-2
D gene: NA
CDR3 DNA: TGTGCCAGCAGCTTACAGGCGGTAACTAACTATGGCTACACCTTC
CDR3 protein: CASSLQAVTNYGYTF

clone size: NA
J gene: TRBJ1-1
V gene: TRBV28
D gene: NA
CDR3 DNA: TGTGCCAGCGACCTTCGGGGGGTGGGGAACACTGAAGCTTTCTTT
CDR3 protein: CASDLRGVGNTEAFF

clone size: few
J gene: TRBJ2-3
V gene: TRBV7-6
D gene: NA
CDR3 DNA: TGTGCCAGCAGCCCTAGGCAGAGGACTAGCACAGATACGCAGTATTTT
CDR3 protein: CASSPRQRTSTDTQYF

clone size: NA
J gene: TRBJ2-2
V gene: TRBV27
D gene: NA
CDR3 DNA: TGTGCCAGCAGCTCGTCAGGGGCGGGCACCGGGGAGCTGTTTTTT
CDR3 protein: CASSSSGAGTGELFF

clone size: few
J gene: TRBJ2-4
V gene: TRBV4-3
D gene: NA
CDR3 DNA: TGCGCCAGCAGCCAAGATCGAACCCTCTCTCAAGGGGCCAAAAACATTCAGTACTTC
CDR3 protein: CASSQDRTLSQGAKNIQYF

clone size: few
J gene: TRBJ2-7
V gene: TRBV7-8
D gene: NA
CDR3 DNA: TGTGCCAGCAGCTTAGCAAGGGCTAGCCTGGGATTCGACGAGCAGTACTTC
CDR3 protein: CASSLARASLGFDEQYF

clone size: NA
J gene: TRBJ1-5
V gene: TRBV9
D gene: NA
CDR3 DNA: TGTGCCAGCAGCCCTTATAGTACCAATCAGCCCCAGCATTTT
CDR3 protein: CASSPYSTNQPQHF

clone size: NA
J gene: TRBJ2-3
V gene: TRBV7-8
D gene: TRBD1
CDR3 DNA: TGTGCCAGCAGCTTCGCCGGGACAGGGACCTTAGATACGCAGTATTTT
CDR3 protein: CASSFAGTGTLDTQYF

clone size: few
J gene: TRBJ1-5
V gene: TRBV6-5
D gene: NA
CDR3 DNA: TGTGCCAGCAGTTACTCATCCAGGGGAAGCAATCAGCCCCAGCATTTT
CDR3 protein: CASSYSSRGSNQPQHF

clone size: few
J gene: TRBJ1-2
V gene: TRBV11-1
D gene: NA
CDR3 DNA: TGTGCCAGCAGCTTAGGACAAGACTATGGCTACACCTTC
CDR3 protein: CASSLGQDYGYTF

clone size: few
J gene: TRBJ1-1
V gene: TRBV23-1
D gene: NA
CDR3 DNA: TGCGCCAGCAGTCCAGGGTGCACCACTGAAGCTTTCTTT
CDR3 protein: CASSPGCTTEAFF

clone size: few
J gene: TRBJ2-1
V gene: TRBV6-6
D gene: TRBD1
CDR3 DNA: TGTGCCAGCAGTTACTCGAGTGCAGGGGGGCAGTTCTTC
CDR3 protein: CASSYSSAGGQFF

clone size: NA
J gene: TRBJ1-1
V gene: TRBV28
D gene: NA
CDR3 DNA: TGTGCCAGCAGCCTCCAGCTTGAAGCTTTCTTT
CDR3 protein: CASSLQLEAFF

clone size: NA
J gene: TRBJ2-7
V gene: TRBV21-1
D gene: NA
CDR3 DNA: TGTGCCAGCAGCAAAGTTAGCGGGAGTCAGGAGCAGTACTTC
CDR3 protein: CASSKVSGSQEQYF

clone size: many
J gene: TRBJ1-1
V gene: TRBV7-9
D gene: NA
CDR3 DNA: TGTGCCAGCAGCTTCGGACTCAACACTGAAGCTTTCTTT
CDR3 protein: CASSFGLNTEAFF

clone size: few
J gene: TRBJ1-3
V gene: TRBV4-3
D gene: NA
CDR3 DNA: TGCGCCAGCAGCCAAGTAGGAATTAGGAACGGCTCTGGAAACACCATATATTTT
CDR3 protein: CASSQVGIRNGSGNTIYF

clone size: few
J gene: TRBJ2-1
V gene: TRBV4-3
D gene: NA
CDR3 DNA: TGCGCCAGCAGCCAAGGGGGGCGGTATTGGAATGAGCAGTTCTTC
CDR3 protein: CASSQGGRYWNEQFF

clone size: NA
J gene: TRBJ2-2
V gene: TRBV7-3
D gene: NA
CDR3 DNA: TGTGCCAGCAGCTTTGGCACCGGGGAGCTGTTTTTT
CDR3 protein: CASSFGTGELFF

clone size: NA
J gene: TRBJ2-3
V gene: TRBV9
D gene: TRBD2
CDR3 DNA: TGTGCCAGCAGCGTAGGGGGAGGGAGCGGAATCACAGATACGCAGTATTTT
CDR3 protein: CASSVGGGSGITDTQYF